The 8 T cell receptor beta chains below were found in one sample sequenced in a study of shared clonotypes between healthy human individuals. Method: immunoSEQ multiplex PCR; TCRdb's copy keeps in-frame clones and lacks some. Of some 500,000 clones in the sample, around 96% are singletons; the top ten hold about 0.06%. The specimen was naive CD4+ T cells sorted from blood. As for subset: CD45RA+ positively selected. The receptors derive from a woman aged 30 to 39 in good health.

This chain connects TRBV11-2 to TRBJ2-5; D perhaps matches TRBD2 (6 bases). V lost 7 bases and J 5 bases, leaving 17 bases between the germline ends. This CDR3 is built from 14 residues. Germline V gives CDR1 SGHAT, CDR2 FQNNGV. Here the CDR3 reads CASTERRERETQYF. CDR3 nucleotide sequence: TGTGCCAGCACCGAGCGACGGGAGCGGGAGACCCAGTACTTC.

This rearrangement joins TRBV7-2 to TRBJ2-3; TRBD1 is a possible D gene (8 bases). Per germline, CDR1 SGHTA and CDR2 FQGNSA. The CDR3 is 14 amino acids. V gave up 5 bases and J gave up 6 bases, with 15 bases separating them. CDR3: CASSRDRGGDTQYF. The CDR3 DNA reads TGTGCCAGCAGCCGTGACAGGGGAGGGGATACGCAGTATTTT.

The chain recombines TRBV6-5 with TRBJ2-7; TRBD2 aligns across 13 bases. From germline, CDR1 is MNHEY and CDR2 SVGAGI. This CDR3 has 16 amino acids. J was trimmed by 6 bases and V by 2 bases; bases with no gene match: 7. The CDR3 protein is CASSYIGTSGNGEQYF. The CDR3 coding sequence is TGTGCCAGCAGTTACATCGGGACTAGCGGGAATGGCGAGCAGTACTTC.

This clone was counted a single time. The chain is built from TRBV7-9 and TRBJ1-2; D possibly corresponds to TRBD1 (6 bases). Germline V gene sequence: CDR1 SEHNR, CDR2 FQNEAQ (reference sequence). V was shortened by 2 bases and J by 4 bases, with 8 bases between the two germline ends. CDR3 size: 13 residues. In nucleotides, the CDR3 is TGTGCCAGCAGCTTAAACAGGGTCTATGGCTACACCTTC. It is translated as CASSLNRVYGYTF.

The rearrangement joins TRBV19 to TRBJ2-5, with unresolved D. CDR3 length equals 16 residues. V lost 3 bases, J lost 5 bases, and 19 bases lay in between. Germline V CDR1 and CDR2: LNHDA, SQIVND (reference sequence). In DNA form, the CDR3 reads TGTGCCAGTAGTATCGGATCCTCGACGAGGTTGGAGACCCAGTACTTC. This sequence encodes CASSIGSSTRLETQYF.

The rearrangement joins TRBV6-5 to TRBJ2-1, with 12 bases that match TRBD1. The CDR3 spans 15 residues. The germline CDR1 and CDR2 sequences are MNHEY and SVGAGI. Unmatched junction bases numbered 4, after V lost 6 bases and J lost 4 bases. The CDR3 loop reads CASRRDRGLYNEQFF. In DNA form, the CDR3 reads TGTGCCAGCAGAAGGGACAGGGGGCTTTACAATGAGCAGTTCTTC.

The chain joins TRBV28 to TRBJ2-7, with no clear D. The germline CDR1 and CDR2 sequences are MDHEN and SYDVKM. Deletions cut 2 bases from V and 7 bases from J, with 18 bases between. CDR3 length: 15 amino acids. The CDR3 DNA reads as TGTGCCAGCAGTTTAGCACCTCGTCAGAAGATTGAGCAGTACTTC. It is translated as CASSLAPRQKIEQYF.

The V gene is TRBV7-2, the J gene TRBJ1-2, with 9 bases that match TRBD1. CDR3 length: 15 amino acids. Unmatched junction bases numbered 8, after V lost 4 bases and J lost 5 bases. Germline CDR1 and CDR2: SGHTA and FQGNSA. The CDR3, as DNA: TGTGCCAGCAGCTCCCGGGACAGGGCGGTATATGGCTACACCTTC. The encoded protein is CASSSRDRAVYGYTF.